The 30 T cell receptor beta chains presented below share a single source sample, sequenced in a study of shared clonotypes between healthy human individuals. The table came from immunoSEQ multiplex PCR; TCRdb's copy has only in-frame clones and leaves some out. The sample holds 2.3 million or so clones; over 85% are singletons and the top ten take 0.35% to 0.45%. Sequencing used naive CD4+ T cells from PBMCs. Subset noted: CD45RA+ positively selected. The receptors stem from a young man in good health. Some clones in this sample may be carry-over from other donors' samples.

This chain links TRBV19 with TRBJ2-3; 14 nucleotides agree with TRBD2. Germline V lookup: CDR1 LNHDA, CDR2 SQIVND (reference sequence). This CDR3 has 14 residues. After removal of 9 bases from V and 7 bases from J, the junction contained 6 bases not matched to a gene. CDR3 bases: TGTGCCAGCAGACTAGCGGGAGGGGACTATACGCAGTATTTT. Its translation is CASRLAGGDYTQYF.

The J gene is TRBJ2-5, the V gene TRBV5-1; no firm D call. Trimming shortened V by 0 bases and J by 4 bases, and 7 bases separated the two germline ends. The CDR3 sequence is 13 residues long. Looked up from germline, CDR1 is SGHRS and CDR2 is YFSETQ. CDR3 sequence (DNA): TGCGCCAGCAGCTTGGCCCGGGTAGAGACCCAGTACTTC. Translating gives CASSLARVETQYF.

This clone was observed a few times. J is TRBJ1-2 and V is TRBV19; TRBD1 matches 11 bases. The V gene end was trimmed by 5 bases and the J gene end by 8 bases; junction bases not matched to a gene: 7. The germline V gene encodes CDR1 LNHDA and CDR2 SQIVND (reference sequence). The CDR3 consists of 14 residues. Here the CDR3 reads CASSPGQGDLGYTF. CDR3 bases: TGTGCCAGTAGTCCGGGACAGGGGGACCTAGGCTACACCTTC.

The CDR3 reads CASTGTSGSRETQYF. The DNA for the CDR3 is TGTGCCAGCACTGGGACTAGCGGGAGTCGAGAGACCCAGTACTTC. The chain uses TRBV28 and TRBJ2-5; 14 bases align to TRBD2. Trimming removed 7 bases from V and 4 bases from J; junction bases left unmatched: 5. Germline V CDR1 and CDR2: MDHEN, SYDVKM. The CDR3 covers 15 residues. Full variable domain (outside the CDR3, taken from reference TRBV28 and TRBJ2-5): DVKVTQSSRYLVKRTGEKVFLECVQDMDHENMFWYRQDPGLGLRLIYFSYDVKMKEKGDIPEGYSVSREKKERFSLILESASTNQTSMYLCASTGTSGSRETQYFGPGTRLLVL.

This clone has just one count. The gene calls are TRBV5-1 and TRBJ1-2, with no clear D. Germline lookup yields CDR1 SGHRS and CDR2 YFSETQ. CDR3 size: 13 residues. The V end was cut by 0 bases, the J end by 4 bases, with 7 bases between. The CDR3 DNA reads TGCGCCAGCAGCTTGGTGAGGAGCTATGGCTACACCTTC. It specifies CASSLVRSYGYTF.

This clone was recorded once. V usage is TRBV5-1 and J usage is TRBJ2-1; D is undetermined. V was pared by 0 bases and J by 9 bases, with 4 bases between. The CDR3 length is 11 residues. CDR1 is SGHRS and CDR2 is YFSETQ in the germline V gene. The CDR3 DNA is TGCGCCAGCAGCTTGGTCGTTGAGCAGTTCTTC. This encodes CASSLVVEQFF.

The V call is TRBV2, the J call TRBJ2-5, with 9 bases matching TRBD2. The CDR3 sequence is 16 residues long. V lost 7 bases to trimming and J lost 5 bases; unmatched junction nucleotides: 14. Germline CDR1 reads SNHLY; CDR2 reads FYNNEI. The CDR3 spells CASTQGRGRGGETQYF. The CDR3 region has the DNA TGTGCCAGCACCCAGGGGCGCGGGAGGGGTGGTGAGACCCAGTACTTC.

The chain carries TRBV18 and TRBJ2-7; tentatively, D is TRBD1 (5 bases). The CDR3 is 13 amino acids. Trimming took off 6 bases at V and 2 bases at J, with 11 bases between the two ends. Germline CDR1 and CDR2: KGHSH and LQKENI. Written as DNA, the CDR3 is TGTGCCAGCTCTGAGACAGCTACCTACGAGCAGTACTTC. As protein: CASSETATYEQYF.

V and J are TRBV11-3 and TRBJ2-5, with unresolved D. V was cut by 1 base and J by 5 bases, with 8 bases left in between. CDR1 is SGHNT, CDR2 YENEEA, per germline. The CDR3 length is 13 residues. CDR3 DNA: TGTGCCAGCAGCTTAGTCGCTGGGGAGACCCAGTACTTC. Residues: CASSLVAGETQYF.

This chain joins TRBV4-2 and TRBJ2-5; D perhaps matches TRBD2 (6 bases). Germline CDR1 reads LGHNA; CDR2 reads YNFKEQ. Trimming left V 1 base short and J 4 bases short, with 13 bases between. CDR3 length: 15 amino acids. The CDR3 loop reads CASSQVGRDGETQYF. CDR3 DNA: TGTGCCAGCAGCCAAGTAGGGCGGGATGGAGAGACCCAGTACTTC.

The chain couples TRBV5-1 to TRBJ1-1, with a weak D call TRBD1 (5 bases). This CDR3 contains 14 residues. V was clipped by 2 bases and J by 1 base, with 9 bases between them. Germline V gives CDR1 SGHRS, CDR2 YFSETQ. CDR3 nucleotide sequence: TGCGCCAGCAGCTTCAGGGAACGGAACACTGAAGCTTTCTTT. Residues: CASSFRERNTEAFF.

This clone showed up just once. This sequence joins TRBV28 and TRBJ1-6; TRBD1 matches at 7 bases. The CDR3 is 13 residues long. Germline loops: CDR1 MDHEN, CDR2 SYDVKM. V trimming: 5 bases; J trimming: 6 bases; junction bases outside the gene matches: 1. The CDR3 region is CASSRDSNSPLHF. The CDR3, as DNA: TGTGCCAGCAGTCGGGACAGTAATTCACCCCTCCACTTT.

This clone was picked up one time. The chain links TRBV5-1 to TRBJ2-1, with D tentatively TRBD2 (6 bases). The germline V gene has CDR1 SGHRS and CDR2 YFSETQ. CDR3 length equals 16 residues. Deletions cut 3 bases from V and 0 bases from J, with 13 bases between. The CDR3 nucleotides read TGCGCCAGCAGCTCATCTGGAGGGATCTCCTACAATGAGCAGTTCTTC. This encodes CASSSSGGISYNEQFF.

Worth noting for this clone: The sample holds other DNA sequences that translate to the same CDR3. The chain combines TRBV5-6 with TRBJ1-1, with a weak D call TRBD1 (5 bases). The V end lost 1 base, the J end lost 1 base, and 8 bases lay between the germline ends. The CDR3 totals 14 residues. Germline V gene data show CDR1 as SGHDT and CDR2 as YYEEEE. The CDR3 here is CASSLYGGNTEAFF. CDR3 bases: TGTGCCAGCAGCTTGTACGGGGGGAACACTGAAGCTTTCTTT.

The chain couples TRBV11-2 to TRBJ2-7; D is perhaps TRBD1 (5 bases). Germline V lookup: CDR1 SGHAT, CDR2 FQNNGV. The CDR3 runs to 13 residues. Deletions cut 2 bases from V and 3 bases from J, with 8 bases between. The CDR3 spells CASSLTGYYEQYF. The CDR3 nucleotides read TGTGCCAGCAGCTTAACAGGCTACTACGAGCAGTACTTC.

This clone was recorded a few times. The chain uses TRBV7-2 and TRBJ2-3; 9 nucleotides align to TRBD2. The CDR3 covers 15 residues. V was clipped by 6 bases and J by 4 bases; unmatched bases: 8. Germline CDR1 and CDR2: SGHTA and FQGNSA. The CDR3 spells CASRSGIAGADTQYF. CDR3 DNA: TGTGCCAGCAGATCAGGAATAGCGGGAGCAGATACGCAGTATTTT.

The genes are TRBV19 and TRBJ1-2, with D unclear. This CDR3 is built from 14 residues. Deletions cut 3 bases from V and 2 bases from J, with 10 bases between. Germline loops: CDR1 LNHDA, CDR2 SQIVND (reference sequence). The CDR3 protein is CASSIRDFNYGYTF. CDR3 DNA: TGTGCCAGTAGTATTCGAGATTTCAACTATGGCTACACCTTC. Full variable domain (outside the CDR3, taken from reference TRBV19 and TRBJ1-2): DGGITQSPKYLFRKEGQNVTLSCEQNLNHDAMYWYRQDPGQGLRLIYYSQIVNDFQKGDIAEGYSVSREKKESFPLTVTSAQKNPTAFYLCASSIRDFNYGYTFGSGTRLTVV.

The gene calls are TRBV7-2 and TRBJ1-3, with a tentative D call TRBD1 (5 bases). The CDR3 is 14 amino acids. The germline gives CDR1 SGHTA, CDR2 FQGNSA. Trimming pared 5 bases from V and 2 bases from J, leaving 10 bases between. In DNA, the CDR3 is TGTGCCAGCAGCCGACAGACAGCTGGAAACACCATATATTTT. It yields the protein CASSRQTAGNTIYF.

This chain connects TRBV9 to TRBJ1-6; tentative D call: TRBD1 (5 bases). Germline V lookup: CDR1 SGDLS, CDR2 YYNGEE. V lost 2 bases and J lost 7, with 7 bases in between. CDR3 length equals 13 residues. For the CDR3, the DNA is TGTGCCAGCAGCGTGGGGGGGAATTCACCCCTCCACTTT. Protein: CASSVGGNSPLHF. Based on the CDR3 plus reference TRBV9 and TRBJ1-6, the full variable domain is DSGVTQTPKHLITATGQRVTLRCSPRSGDLSVYWYQQSLDQGLQFLIQYYNGEERAKGNILERFSAQQFPDLHSELNLSSLELGDSALYFCASSVGGNSPLHFGNGTRLTVT.

The V and J genes are TRBV6-4 and TRBJ2-1, with 9 bases lining up with TRBD2. The germline V gene has CDR1 MRHNA and CDR2 SNTAGT. The CDR3 totals 15 residues. The V and J ends lost 0 bases and 6 bases, in that order; junction bases with no gene match: 3. Here the CDR3 DNA reads TGTGCCAGCAGTGACTCGATTAGCGGGAGCAATGAGCAGTTCTTC. Protein: CASSDSISGSNEQFF.

This sequence joins TRBV7-2 and TRBJ2-7; D might be TRBD2 (5 bases). Germline V gene lookup returns CDR1 SGHTA and CDR2 FQGNSA. V dropped 3 bases and J dropped 6 bases, with 6 bases sitting between them. The CDR3 runs 11 residues. The CDR3 coding sequence is TGTGCCAGCAGCTTCGGGGTCGAGCAGTACTTC. Translating gives CASSFGVEQYF.

The rearrangement uses TRBV6-5 and TRBJ2-7; D gene unclear. The CDR3 is 15 amino acids. The V gene lost 0 bases and the J gene lost 0 bases, with 9 bases spanning the gap. Germline V gives CDR1 MNHEY, CDR2 SVGAGI. For the CDR3, the DNA is TGTGCCAGCAGTTACTCTCGCGGATTCTCCTACGAGCAGTACTTC. Encoded protein: CASSYSRGFSYEQYF.

The chain employs TRBV27 and TRBJ1-4; D possibly corresponds to TRBD1 (6 bases). This CDR3 comprises 15 residues. The V and J ends lost 3 bases and 4 bases respectively, with 12 bases between them. Germline assignment: CDR1 MNHEY and CDR2 SMNVEV (reference sequence). As DNA, the CDR3 is TGTGCCAGCAGTTTGGGGGGGGCCCGTAATGAAAAACTGTTTTTT. The encoded protein is CASSLGGARNEKLFF.

The genes are TRBV5-4 and TRBJ2-7; TRBD2 is a possible D gene (5 bases). The CDR3 has 16 residues. V was clipped by 0 bases and J by 6 bases, with 19 bases between them. Germline loops: CDR1 SGHNT, CDR2 YYREEE (reference sequence). The CDR3 DNA reads as TGTGCCAGCAGCTTGGCGACCCATGGATTAGAGGGCGAGCAGTACTTC. Translated: CASSLATHGLEGEQYF. Based on the CDR3 plus reference TRBV5-4 and TRBJ2-7, the full variable domain is ETGVTQSPTHLIKTRGQQVTLRCSSQSGHNTVSWYQQALGQGPQFIFQYYREEENGRGNFPPRFSGLQFPNYSSELNVNALELDDSALYLCASSLATHGLEGEQYFGPGTRLTVT.

This chain uses TRBV5-6 with TRBJ1-2; TRBD1 matches 10 bases. V shed 4 bases, J shed 4 bases, and the junction held 10 bases outside the gene matches. CDR1 and CDR2 from the germline V gene are SGHDT and YYEEEE. The CDR3 is 16 residues long. For the CDR3, the DNA is TGTGCCAGCAGCCTACCCGGGACAGGGGATCGCTATGGCTACACCTTC. Amino acid sequence: CASSLPGTGDRYGYTF.

This chain links TRBV25-1 with TRBJ2-3; D remains ambiguous. Germline loops: CDR1 MGHDK, CDR2 SYGVNS. Trimming removed 1 base from V and 0 bases from J, with 5 bases in between. The CDR3 length is 14 residues. CDR3 residues: CASSEFVSTDTQYF. In nucleotides, the CDR3 is TGTGCCAGCAGTGAATTTGTCAGCACAGATACGCAGTATTTT.

The chain combines TRBV10-3 with TRBJ2-1, with a tentative D call TRBD1 (5 bases). The germline V and J ends were trimmed by 2 bases and 14 bases, with 13 bases remaining between them. The CDR3 is 12 residues long. Per germline, CDR1 ENHRY and CDR2 SYGVKD. Here the CDR3 reads CAISETDKGKFF. The CDR3 bases are TGTGCCATCAGTGAGACAGACAAGGGGAAGTTCTTC.

The rearrangement links TRBV15 to TRBJ2-2, with D unresolved. This CDR3 contains 13 residues. Germline V gene data show CDR1 as LNHNV and CDR2 as YYDKDF (reference sequence). The V gene lost 3 bases and the J gene lost 4 bases, with 6 bases spanning the gap. The CDR3: CATSRLLTGELFF. The CDR3 nucleotides are TGTGCCACCAGCAGGCTCCTCACCGGGGAGCTGTTTTTT.

Written as DNA, the CDR3 is TGTGCCAGCAGACCCCGGGGCCCATCCAGCGAGTTTTCACCCCTCCACTTT. Its translation: CASRPRGPSSEFSPLHF. V gene TRBV6-4 combines with J gene TRBJ1-6; weak D call: TRBD1 (5 bases). Trimming took 6 bases from V and 9 from J, leaving 24 bases between them. This CDR3 is built from 17 residues. CDR1 and CDR2 (germline): MRHNA, SNTAGT.

This clone appeared a single time. Here the CDR3 reads CASSLRLLAAGGEQYF. The CDR3 bases are TGTGCCAGCAGTCTGCGACTTCTAGCGGCCGGCGGCGAGCAGTACTTC. The V and J genes are TRBV28 and TRBJ2-7, with TRBD2 identical over 7 bases. Germline V CDR1 and CDR2: MDHEN, SYDVKM. The ends lost 5 bases at V and 6 bases at J; junction bases unmatched: 16. CDR3 length: 16 amino acids.